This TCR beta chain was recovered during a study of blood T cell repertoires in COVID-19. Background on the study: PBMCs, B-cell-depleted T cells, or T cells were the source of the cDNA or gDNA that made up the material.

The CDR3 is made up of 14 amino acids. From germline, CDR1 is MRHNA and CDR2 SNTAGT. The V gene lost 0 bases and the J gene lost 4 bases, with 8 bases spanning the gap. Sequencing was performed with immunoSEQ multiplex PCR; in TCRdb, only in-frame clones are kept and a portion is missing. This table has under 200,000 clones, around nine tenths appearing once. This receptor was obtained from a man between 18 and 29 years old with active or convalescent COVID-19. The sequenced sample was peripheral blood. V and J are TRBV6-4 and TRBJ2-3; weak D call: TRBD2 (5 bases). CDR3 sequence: CASSDSPGADTQYF. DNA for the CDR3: TGTGCCAGCAGTGACTCGCCCGGGGCAGATACGCAGTATTTT.